This T cell receptor (beta chain) was found in a study of cytomegalovirus exposure and HLA in healthy donors (dated by TCRdb to the late 2010s). About the full investigation: In an earlier analysis of some 610 of the donors, 276 Gb of sequence data and 100 million or so unique TCR beta sequences from 180 million or so T cells were reported. The study profiled the T cell repertoires of about 640 subjects by immunosequencing and related them to cytomegalovirus serostatus. A later genetic analysis used genome-wide SNP genotypes for about 65% of the roughly 700 donors, treating that subset as a discovery cohort. An early release covering roughly 600 HLA-typed donors comprised 250 to 350 gigabases of sequencing data and about 90 million unique TCR sequences. Donor age, sex, ethnicity and CMV serostatus were compiled alongside the repertoire data. To study patterns of TCR occurrence, a later analysis re-analyzed previously published TCR beta repertoires from around 670 donors and added high-resolution HLA genotyping. Besides the first cohort of under 700 subjects, a separate validation cohort made up of 90 to 150 different subjects was used. The study was designed to test whether signatures of past pathogen exposure could be identified by cataloging public T cell receptors. To predict cytomegalovirus infection status, the study brought together high-throughput TCR immunosequencing, statistical association of individual TCRs with disease status, and machine learning. On average, 235,054 unique TCR beta nucleotide sequences were sequenced per donor among some 430 genotyped donors of the cohort, with about 17% of those sequences being non-productive. All discovery cohort repertoires had been generated on a single sequencing platform. To decide whether each TCR beta V gene segment behaved as functional or pseudogenic, an earlier analysis of fewer than 750 of the donors relied on high-throughput TCR beta sequencing. Of the roughly 400 genotyped donors, over 65% fell in the genetic ancestry cluster associated with self-reported Caucasian donors. Rather than drawing on any new phenotypic data, the later analysis identified candidate immune exposures from TCR beta sequences and the way those sequences occurred across donors. Class I and class II HLA loci were covered by the typing at four-digit resolution. Roughly 5 DR-DQ haplotypes were handled as single units for association and clustering because linkage in the cohort was strong. Typing coverage varied by locus: roughly 629-630 donors for A, B, C, DRB1 and DQB1; approximately 560 for DQA1; around 610 for DPA1; more than 450 for DPB1.

To note about this clone: The target of this receptor is not known. Base qualities were left out, and no much larger clone turns up one base away.

At the junction V is shortened by 5 bases and J by 7 bases; bases outside the gene matches: 7. CDR3 length: 14 amino acids, cysteine to phenylalanine. Only the CDR3 region is kept as DNA, spanning 42 bases read in frame from base 1. The germline V gene supplies CDR1 SGHRS and CDR2 YFSETQ. The library was built by means of the immunoSEQ multiplex PCR assay. The multiplex PCR relied on a mix of 60 forward primers for TCR Vbeta segments and 13 reverse primers for TCR Jbeta segments. Amplification of the CDR3 region of rearranged TCR beta genes was performed with a multiplex PCR assay on genomic DNA. Amplified TCR beta libraries were sequenced as 87-base-pair reads on the Illumina HiSeq System. The published analysis was carried out like this. In a later analysis, tens of millions of unique TCR beta chains were counted across the approximately 640 repertoires, and approximately 9.9 million of these chains were shared by at least two donors. Raw reads were error-corrected and collapsed into unique sequences by a nearest-neighbor algorithm in which closely related sequences were merged to remove PCR and sequencing errors. CDR3 sequences were aligned to IMGT reference sequences to assign V, D and J gene segments. Each retained sequence needed at least a six-nucleotide match to both a V gene segment and a J gene segment. Rearrangements were called productive when the CDR3 lacked stop codons and stayed in frame with V and J; all others were non-productive. Following IMGT convention, CDR3 was defined as the stretch from the second conserved V-encoded cysteine to the conserved J-encoded phenylalanine. Sequences without an unambiguous match to a single V gene segment were excluded from the earlier analysis of about 600 of the donors. An earlier analysis of 550 to 650 of the donors classified V segments as functional when productive rearrangements were above 56.7% and as segregating when the standard deviation between donors was above 5%. A statistical classification framework was developed to diagnose cytomegalovirus status using the catalog of TCR beta chain sequences. In a later analysis, TCR nucleotide sequences were compared against IMGT/GENE-DB human TR gene sequences so that V and J genes could be assigned. A later analysis assigned CDR3 sequences and most-parsimonious VDJ recombination scenarios with the TCRdist pipeline. A later analysis defined each TCR beta chain by its CDR3 amino acid sequence plus V-gene family, and excluded reads lacking a unique V-gene family. To address suspected cross-contamination and a sequencing artifact, a later analysis removed roughly 640 highly shared, low-generation-probability nucleotide sequences. In a later analysis, a clonal expansion index for each public chain was calculated from normalized within-repertoire ranks of inferred template counts. Generation probabilities in a later analysis came from a VDJ recombination model fitted to out-of-frame rearrangements, and those results were checked against IGoR. Hypergeometric tests were used in a later analysis to score TCR-TCR, TCR-HLA and TCR-CMV co-occurrence, with a repertoire-size bias correction applied to the TCR pairs. False discovery rates were estimated in a later analysis by permuting HLA or CMV assignments 20 times. In a later analysis, co-occurring TCRs were grouped using DBSCAN, and TCRdist sequence similarity was added for clustering within HLA-allele-positive subsets. Co-occurrence clustering excluded repertoires with fewer than 30,000 or more than 120,000 public chains, plus five with anomalous nucleotide sharing. TCRdb's version of the immuneACCESS table is confined to in-frame rearrangements and falls short of the full clone set. An unresolved V gene accounts for under half of the shortfall where checked; the remainder is of unknown origin. V and J calls plus clone size are reproduced from that table; the DNA served to infer D and trimming. The sample profile shows 100,000 to 150,000 clones; around 75% of them were found once. The ten largest clones add up to roughly 9% of the sample.

In total, fewer than 750 healthy bone marrow donors made up the cohort. At the time of sampling, all cohort members were nominally healthy, though unrecorded immune exposures were likely present. The donor tested CMV seropositive and was one of the 289 seropositive cohort members. Every donor gave a peripheral blood sample, and the peripheral blood mononuclear cells from that sample were used for TCR beta sequencing. The Qiagen DNeasy Blood Extraction Kit was used to extract genomic DNA from the blood cell samples. The study at large found these results: According to a later analysis, TCR association rates differed among HLA loci, with DRB1 alleles showing the most associated TCRs and HLA-C alleles showing the fewest. A few of the identified cytomegalovirus-associated TCR beta chains were confirmed in vitro to be specific for cytomegalovirus antigens. Because counts were too low, seventeen rarely observed V segments, including chromosome 9 orphons, were excluded from the earlier analysis of about 500 of the donors. According to a later analysis, parvovirus B19, influenza, CMV and Epstein-Barr virus appeared linked to several top co-occurrence clusters. In an earlier analysis of some 500 of the donors, most TCR beta V segments were observed in productive rearrangements about 90% or about 30% of the time, broadly matching IMGT annotations. A group of highly shared sequence variants was considered likely to be a technical artifact of the sequencing pipeline. A further reported finding was that TCR beta sequences accurately predicted the HLA-A and HLA-B alleles for most subjects in the first cohort. CMV serostatus was the only immune exposure information available for the cohort. In a later analysis, HLA-associated TCR beta chains showed more clonal expansion and lower generation probabilities than non-associated chains that were equally common. Sequencing depth was assumed to be roughly uniform across donors in the presence/absence analyses, though that assumption may not hold. While some public TCRs were present in many individuals, most TCR sequences turned up only very rarely across donors. Correlated functional status among segregating V segments might be attributable to linkage disequilibrium, but an unknown experimental factor could not be ruled out. When HLA alleles, especially DR and DQ, strongly co-occurred, TCR associations were difficult to assign to individual alleles. According to a later analysis, most CMV-associated TCR beta chains appeared to be HLA-restricted, and the HLA associations seemed to be driven largely by CMV exposure. The authors suggested that the approach could potentially be extended to other disease states and immunological phenotypes. In a later genetic analysis, fewer N-insertions in productive TCRs were reported among donors in an Asian-associated ancestry cluster than the roughly 700-donor mean. The classifier was reported to diagnose cytomegalovirus status with high specificity and sensitivity in both the original cohort and the validation cohort. Specific HLA alleles were associated with over 15,000 TCR beta sequences at a false discovery rate of 0.05 in a later analysis. Because HLA typing was missing for some donors at each locus, association tests included only the typed subset. Only TCR beta chains were sequenced in this cohort, and the absence of alpha or paired-chain data limited detectable features. The 87-base-pair reads could not distinguish some IMGT-functional V segments, including TRBV6-2 and TRBV6-3, so those segments were excluded. An association between a missense DCLRE1C variant and V-gene and J-gene trimming of TCR beta chains was found in a later genetic analysis and replicated in an independent cohort. In the study, 150 to 200 TCR beta chains were listed as associated with cytomegalovirus.

Sequenced input: PBMCs. The chain uses TRBV5-1 and TRBJ1-4; 8 bases in the junction line up with TRBD1. The sequence was obtained from a woman in her forties or fifties in good health and CMV-seropositive. The sequenced DNA: TGCGCCAGCAGTTTAACCGACAGGGGTGAAAAACTGTTTTTT. It translates as CASSLTDRGEKLFF.